The source of this T cell receptor beta chain is a study of T cells in women clearing cervical HPV infection. Study-wide results and limits: Combining TCR richness with V gene abundances gave around 0.83 AUC. CIN3+ cases had significantly higher TCR richness than controls; evenness did not differ.

All donors had a single incident cervical HPV16 infection, not prevalent. This CDR3 contains 15 residues. Per germline, CDR1 LNHDA and CDR2 SQIVND (reference sequence). Trimming removed 6 bases from V and 5 bases from J; junction bases left unmatched: 8. immunoSEQ multiplex PCR used an average of 1200 ng genomic DNA. Profiling relied on immunoSEQ multiplex PCR, and the TCRdb table lists in-frame clones only, not all of them. Recorded for this sample: 40,000 to 60,000 clones. Of note for this clone: Its antigen is not known. The DNA ends 3 residues before the CDR3 does, and the rest of the CDR3 is filled in from the germline J gene.

This receptor was obtained from a woman between 18 and 75 years old with a cervical HPV16 infection that either progressed to CIN3+ or cleared (not recorded which). The V gene is TRBV19, the J gene TRBJ2-3; 10 bases align to TRBD2. Sequencing was performed on blood buffy coat. This CDR3 is CASSLSERGGDTQYF. The DNA read from the CDR3 is TGTGCCAGTAGCCTCTCGGAGCGGGGGGGAGATACG.